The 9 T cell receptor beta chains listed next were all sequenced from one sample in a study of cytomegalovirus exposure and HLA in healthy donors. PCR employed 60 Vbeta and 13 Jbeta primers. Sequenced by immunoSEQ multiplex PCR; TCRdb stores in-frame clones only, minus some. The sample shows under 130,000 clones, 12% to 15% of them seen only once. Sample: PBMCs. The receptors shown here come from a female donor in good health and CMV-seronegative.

DNA for the CDR3: TGTGCCAGCAGCGTAGCGGGGGGCGTTAATGAAAAACTGTTTTTT. Translation: CASSVAGGVNEKLFF. This rearrangement joins TRBV9 to TRBJ1-4; D may be TRBD1 (6 bases). Per germline, CDR1 SGDLS and CDR2 YYNGEE. Deletions cut 0 bases from V and 4 bases from J, with 10 bases between. The CDR3 is 15 amino acids.

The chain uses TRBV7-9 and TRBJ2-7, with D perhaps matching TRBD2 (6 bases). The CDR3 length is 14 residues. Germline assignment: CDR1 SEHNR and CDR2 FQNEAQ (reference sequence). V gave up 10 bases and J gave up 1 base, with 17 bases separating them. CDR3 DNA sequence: TGTGCCACCAAAGTGGGGGAGGCTTCCTACGAGCAGTACTTC. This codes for CATKVGEASYEQYF. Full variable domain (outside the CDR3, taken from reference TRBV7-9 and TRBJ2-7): DTGVSQNPRHKITKRGQNVTFRCDPISEHNRLYWYRQTLGQGPEFLTYFQNEAQLEKSRLLSDRFSAERPKGSFSTLEIQRTEQGDSAMYLCATKVGEASYEQYFGPGTRLTVT.

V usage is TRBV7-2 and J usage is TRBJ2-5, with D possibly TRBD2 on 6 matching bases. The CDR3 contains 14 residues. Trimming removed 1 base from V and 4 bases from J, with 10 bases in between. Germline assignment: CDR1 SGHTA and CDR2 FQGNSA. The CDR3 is CASSLGLDSETQYF. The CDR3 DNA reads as TGTGCCAGCAGCTTAGGACTAGACTCAGAGACCCAGTACTTC.

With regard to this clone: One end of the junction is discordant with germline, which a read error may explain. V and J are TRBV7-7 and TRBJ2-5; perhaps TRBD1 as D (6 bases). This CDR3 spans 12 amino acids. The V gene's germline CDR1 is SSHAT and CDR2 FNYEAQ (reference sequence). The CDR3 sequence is CASSDRSGTQYF. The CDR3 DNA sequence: TGTGCTAGCAGCGACAGGTCGGGGACCCAGTACTTC.

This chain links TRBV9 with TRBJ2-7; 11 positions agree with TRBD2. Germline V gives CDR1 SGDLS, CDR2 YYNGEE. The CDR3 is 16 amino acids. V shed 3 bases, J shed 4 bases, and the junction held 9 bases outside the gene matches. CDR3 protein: CASSAGTSGDIYEQYF. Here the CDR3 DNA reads TGTGCCAGCAGCGCCGGGACTAGCGGCGATATATACGAGCAGTACTTC. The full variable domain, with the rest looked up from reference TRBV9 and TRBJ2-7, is DSGVTQTPKHLITATGQRVTLRCSPRSGDLSVYWYQQSLDQGLQFLIQYYNGEERAKGNILERFSAQQFPDLHSELNLSSLELGDSALYFCASSAGTSGDIYEQYFGPGTRLTVT.

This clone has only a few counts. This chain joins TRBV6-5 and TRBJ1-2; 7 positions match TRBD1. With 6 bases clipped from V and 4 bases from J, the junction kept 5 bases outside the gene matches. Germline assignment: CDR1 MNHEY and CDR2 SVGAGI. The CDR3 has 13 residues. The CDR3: CASREDRRYGYTF. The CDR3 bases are TGTGCCAGCAGAGAGGACAGGCGCTATGGCTACACCTTC.

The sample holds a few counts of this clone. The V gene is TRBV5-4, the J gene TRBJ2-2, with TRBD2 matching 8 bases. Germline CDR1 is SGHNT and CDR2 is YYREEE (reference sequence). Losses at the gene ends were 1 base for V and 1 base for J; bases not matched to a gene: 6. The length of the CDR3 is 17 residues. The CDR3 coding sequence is TGTGCCAGCAGCTTGAAGCGGGAGAGCCTGAACACCGGGGAGCTGTTTTTT. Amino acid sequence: CASSLKRESLNTGELFF.

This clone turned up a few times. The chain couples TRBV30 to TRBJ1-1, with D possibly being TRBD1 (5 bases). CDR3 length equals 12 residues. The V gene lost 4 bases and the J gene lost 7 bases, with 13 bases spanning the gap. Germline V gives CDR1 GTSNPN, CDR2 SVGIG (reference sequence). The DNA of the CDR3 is TGTGCCTGGAATAGACCGGGGGGTGAAGCTTTCTTT. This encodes CAWNRPGGEAFF.

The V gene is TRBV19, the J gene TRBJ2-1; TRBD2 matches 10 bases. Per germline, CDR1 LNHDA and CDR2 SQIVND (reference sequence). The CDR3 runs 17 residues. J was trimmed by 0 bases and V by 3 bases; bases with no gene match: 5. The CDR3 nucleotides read TGTGCCAGTAGTATTATTCCTAGCGGGGGCTCCTACAATGAGCAGTTCTTC. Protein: CASSIIPSGGSYNEQFF.